The TCR beta chain under discussion was sequenced for a study of cytomegalovirus exposure and HLA in healthy donors. Germline loops: CDR1 SGHNT, CDR2 YENEEA. J gave up 2 bases and V 5 bases, and 10 bases lay outside the gene matches. This CDR3 region has 16 residues. Details on this clone: Its target is unknown.

Study-wide points: Common viral pathogens seemed to be connected with several of the most significant clusters, according to a later analysis. In an earlier analysis, most TCR beta V segments were productive about 87% or about 30% of the time.

Both 60 Vbeta primers and 13 Jbeta primers went into the PCR. Measured with immunoSEQ multiplex PCR; TCRdb has only the in-frame clones, and not every one. The sample includes about 130,000 clones, less than 80% seen only once; the top ten take 6% to 8%. The specimen was PBMCs. The source is a man aged 35-49 years in good health and CMV-seropositive. This chain joins TRBV11-3 and TRBJ2-7, with 9 bases aligning to TRBD1. CDR3: CASSVGTGSGTYEQYF. The CDR3, as DNA: TGTGCCAGCAGCGTAGGGACAGGGAGCGGCACCTACGAGCAGTACTTC.